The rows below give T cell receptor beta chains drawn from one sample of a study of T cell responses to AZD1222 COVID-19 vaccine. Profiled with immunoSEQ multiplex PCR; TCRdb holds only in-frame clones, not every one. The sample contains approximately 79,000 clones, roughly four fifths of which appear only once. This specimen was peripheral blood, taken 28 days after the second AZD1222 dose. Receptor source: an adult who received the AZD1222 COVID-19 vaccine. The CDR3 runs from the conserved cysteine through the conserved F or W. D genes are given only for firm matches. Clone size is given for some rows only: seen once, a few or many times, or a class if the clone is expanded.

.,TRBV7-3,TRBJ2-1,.,TGTGCCAGCAGCTTAAGGTCAGCGGCGTCAACCAATGAGCAGTTCTTC,CASSLRSAASTNEQFF
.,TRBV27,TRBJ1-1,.,TGTGCCAGCAGTTTAAAGCGGCCGAACACTGAAGCTTTCTTT,CASSLKRPNTEAFF
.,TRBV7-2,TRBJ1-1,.,TGTGCCAGCAAATGGGGTGCGAACACTGAAGCTTTCTTT,CASKWGANTEAFF
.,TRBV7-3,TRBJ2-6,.,TGTGCCAGCAGCTTGGGTCCAGCTGGGGCCAACGTCCTGACTTTC,CASSLGPAGANVLTF
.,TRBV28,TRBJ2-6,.,TGTGCCAGCAGTTTTCGGGGGTATGGGGCCAACGTCCTGACTTTC,CASSFRGYGANVLTF
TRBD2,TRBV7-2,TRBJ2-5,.,TGTGCCAGCAGCCGGGGGCTAGCGGGAGAGACCCAGTACTTC,CASSRGLAGETQYF
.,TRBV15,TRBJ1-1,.,TGTGCCACCAAGAAAGTGGTAGGGGGGAACACTGAAGCTTTCTTT,CATKKVVGGNTEAFF
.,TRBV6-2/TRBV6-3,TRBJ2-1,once,TGTGCCAGCAGTTACTCGATTCGATACCGCCATGAATCCAATGAGCAGTTCTTC,CASSYSIRYRHESNEQFF
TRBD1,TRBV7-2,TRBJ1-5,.,TGTGCCAGCAGCTTGGGACAGAATCAGCCCCAGCATTTT,CASSLGQNQPQHF
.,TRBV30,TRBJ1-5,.,TGTGCCTGGAGTGTCAGGGTTGGCGATCAGCCCCAGCATTTT,CAWSVRVGDQPQHF
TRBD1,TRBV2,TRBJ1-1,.,TGTGCCAGCAATAGTTACAGGGGAACTGAAGCTTTCTTT,CASNSYRGTEAFF
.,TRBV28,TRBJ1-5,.,TGTGCCAGCAGCCCCAATGAGGGTAGCCAGCCCCAGCATTTT,CASSPNEGSQPQHF
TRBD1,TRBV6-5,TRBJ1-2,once,TGTGCCACCACAAGGACAGGGGCAGACTATGGCTACACCTTC,CATTRTGADYGYTF
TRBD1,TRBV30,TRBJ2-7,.,TGTGCCTGGAGTAAAGGAGACAGGGTTCATGAGCAGTACTTC,CAWSKGDRVHEQYF
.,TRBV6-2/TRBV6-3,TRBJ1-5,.,TGTGCCAGCAGTTACTTGGGCAATCAGCCCCAGCATTTT,CASSYLGNQPQHF
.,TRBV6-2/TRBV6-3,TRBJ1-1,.,TGTGCCAGCAGTGGGGGTACCACAGCATTGGAGGCTTTCTTT,CASSGGTTALEAFF
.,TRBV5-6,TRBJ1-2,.,TGTGCCAGCAGCACAGGGACCAGTTCCTATGGCTACACCTTC,CASSTGTSSYGYTF
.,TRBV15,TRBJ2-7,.,TGTGCCACCAGCGGGCAGGGGAAGAAGGCCGAGCAGTACTTC,CATSGQGKKAEQYF
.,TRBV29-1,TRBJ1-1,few,TGCAGCGTTGCTCGGCGGGAGAACACTGAAGCTTTCTTT,CSVARRENTEAFF
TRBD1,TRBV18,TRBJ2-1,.,TGTGCCAGCTTGCGGGACAGGGGGCTCCATGAGCAGTTCTTC,CASLRDRGLHEQFF
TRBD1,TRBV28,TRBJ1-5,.,TGTGCCAGCAAGGGACAGGGGGCAGGCAATCAGCCCCAGCATTTT,CASKGQGAGNQPQHF
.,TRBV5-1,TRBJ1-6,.,TGCGCCAGCAGCCTAGGGCCCAATTCACCCCTCCACTTT,CASSLGPNSPLHF
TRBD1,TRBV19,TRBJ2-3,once,TGTGCCAGTAGTCGCCTACAGGGGGCGAGCACAGATACGCAGTATTTT,CASSRLQGASTDTQYF
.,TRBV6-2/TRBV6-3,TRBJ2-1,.,TGTGCCAGCAGTTATGGGACTCCCTCCTACAATGAGCAGTTCTTC,CASSYGTPSYNEQFF
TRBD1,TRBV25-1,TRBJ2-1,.,TGTGCCAGCAGTGTCCCAGGGGGCCGCTCCTACAATGAGCAGTTCTTC,CASSVPGGRSYNEQFF
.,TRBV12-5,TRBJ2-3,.,TGTGCTAGCTCTAAGGGAGATACGCAGTATTTT,CASSKGDTQYF
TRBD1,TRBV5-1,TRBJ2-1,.,TGCGCCAGCAGCATCTGGACAGGGCCTAACAATGAGCAGTTCTTC,CASSIWTGPNNEQFF
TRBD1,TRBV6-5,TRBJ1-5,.,TGTGCCAGCCATCCGACAGGGGGTAGCAATCAGCCCCAGCATTTT,CASHPTGGSNQPQHF
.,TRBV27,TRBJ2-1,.,TGTGCCAGCAGCCTAAGCACAGGGAGCAGTAATGAGCAGTTCTTC,CASSLSTGSSNEQFF
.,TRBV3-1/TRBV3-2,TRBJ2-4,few,TGTGCCAGCAGCGTGACCATTCCCATTCAAAGAAAAAACATTCAGTACTTC,CASSVTIPIQRKNIQYF
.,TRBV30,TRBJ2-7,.,TGTGCCTGGAGTGTAAGGCCAGGCTCCTACGAGCAGTACTTC,CAWSVRPGSYEQYF
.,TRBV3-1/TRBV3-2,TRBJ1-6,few,TGTGCCAGCAGCCAAGAAGGCCTCATTGGTAATTCACCCCTCCACTTT,CASSQEGLIGNSPLHF
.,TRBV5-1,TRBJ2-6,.,TGCGCCAGCAGCCTACAGGGCTTAGGGGGGGCCAACGTCCTGACTTTC,CASSLQGLGGANVLTF
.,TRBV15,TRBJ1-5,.,TGTGCCACCAGCAGAGTTAGCAATCAGCCCCAGCATTTT,CATSRVSNQPQHF
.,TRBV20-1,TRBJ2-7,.,TGCAGTGCTTGGGGTGGGTACGAGCAGTACTTC,CSAWGGYEQYF
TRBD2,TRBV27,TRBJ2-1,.,TGTGCCAGCAGTTTGGGAAGCGGGAGGGTAGAGGAGCAGTTCTTC,CASSLGSGRVEEQFF
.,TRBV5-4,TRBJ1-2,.,TGTGCCAGCAGCTTGGAGGCGGGGACCCGTGGCTACACCTTC,CASSLEAGTRGYTF
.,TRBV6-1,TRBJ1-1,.,TGTGCCAGCAGTGAGGGGGGTCCCTTGGGGATCACTGAAGCTTTCTTT,CASSEGGPLGITEAFF
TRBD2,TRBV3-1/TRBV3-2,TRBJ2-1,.,TGTGCCAGCCTAGCGGGTGGCGAGCAGTTCTTC,CASLAGGEQFF
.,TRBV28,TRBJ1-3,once,TGTGCCAGCACCCTAGGGCCCTTCTCTGGAAACACCATATATTTT,CASTLGPFSGNTIYF